One and the same sample provided the 3 T cell receptor beta chains below, sequenced in a study of blood T cell repertoires in COVID-19. Method: immunoSEQ multiplex PCR; TCRdb's copy keeps in-frame clones and lacks some. The repertoire consists of about 250,000 clones, with about nine tenths occurring once and the leading ten covering about 3%. Sample: peripheral blood. These receptors were obtained from a woman aged 30 to 39 with active or convalescent COVID-19.

This clone was observed at least ten times. This clone may be a read error of a much larger clone one base away. This CDR3 is also generated by other DNA sequences in the sample. This chain links TRBV6-2 or TRBV6-3 with TRBJ2-6, with TRBD2 identical over 8 bases. Trimming took 4 bases from V and 4 from J; bases not matched to a gene: 6. Germline V gene lookup returns CDR1 MNHEY and CDR2 SVGEGT. The CDR3 covers 16 residues. The CDR3: CASSFRGGAGANVLTF. The DNA of the CDR3 is TGTGCCAGCAGTTTTCGGGGGGGGGCCGGGGCCAACGTCCTGACTTTC.

This clone was picked up one time. The chain has TRBV5-4 and TRBJ2-3; possibly TRBD1 for D (5 bases). CDR1 is SGHNT, CDR2 YYREEE, per germline (reference sequence). CDR3 length equals 14 residues. The V end was cut by 0 bases, the J end by 2 bases, with 7 bases between. The CDR3 reads CASSLGTITDTQYF. The CDR3 nucleotides are TGTGCCAGCAGCTTGGGGACAATCACAGATACGCAGTATTTT.

The chain couples TRBV3-1 (or the pseudogene TRBV3-2) to TRBJ2-5; 11 bases are a match to TRBD2. The CDR3 totals 16 residues. The V gene's germline CDR1 is LGHDT and CDR2 YNNKEL (reference sequence). V was clipped by 4 bases and J by 5 bases; unmatched bases: 9. CDR3 DNA sequence: TGTGCCAGCAGCCTGACGACTAGCGGGGCTTCCGAGACCCAGTACTTC. The encoded protein is CASSLTTSGASETQYF.